Listed here are 24 T cell receptor beta chains from one sample, sequenced in a study of T cell responses to AZD1222 COVID-19 vaccine. Sequenced by immunoSEQ multiplex PCR; TCRdb stores in-frame clones only, minus some. Of 200,000 or so clones in the sample, roughly 92% were seen once. The sample consisted of peripheral blood, taken on day 0 of AZD1222 vaccination. Source of these receptors: an adult in good health.

The genes are TRBV5-1 and TRBJ1-6, with a weak D call TRBD1 (6 bases). Germline CDR1 and CDR2: SGHRS and YFSETQ. The CDR3 totals 14 residues. V dropped 4 bases and J dropped 9 bases, with 14 bases sitting between them. Written as DNA, the CDR3 is TGCGCCAGCAGCCTACAGGGAAACGTTTCACCCCTCCACTTT. Its translation: CASSLQGNVSPLHF.

The rearrangement joins TRBV28 to TRBJ2-6; tentatively, D is TRBD2 (6 bases). Trimming removed 7 bases at V and 9 bases at J, with 13 bases between. This CDR3 has 13 residues. CDR1 and CDR2 from the germline V gene are MDHEN and SYDVKM. The CDR3 nucleotides read TGTGCCAGCAACCCTCCGGGAGACAACGTCCTGACTTTC. This encodes CASNPPGDNVLTF.

V usage is TRBV6-5 and J usage is TRBJ1-2; no clear D gene. Trimming pared 2 bases from V and 1 base from J, leaving 11 bases between. The CDR3 runs to 15 residues. Germline V gene sequence: CDR1 MNHEY, CDR2 SVGAGI. The CDR3 protein is CASSYTGDGNYGYTF. In nucleotides, the CDR3 is TGTGCCAGCAGTTACACTGGTGACGGTAACTATGGCTACACCTTC.

This rearrangement joins TRBV5-4 to TRBJ1-5; possible D gene TRBD1, 5 bases. The CDR3 totals 14 residues. CDR1 and CDR2 (germline): SGHNT, YYREEE (reference sequence). V lost 0 bases to trimming and J lost 4 bases, with 8 bases between them. The CDR3 spells CASSLAGGNQPQHF. DNA for the CDR3: TGTGCCAGCAGCTTGGCCGGGGGGAATCAGCCCCAGCATTTT. Full variable domain (outside the CDR3, taken from reference TRBV5-4 and TRBJ1-5): ETGVTQSPTHLIKTRGQQVTLRCSSQSGHNTVSWYQQALGQGPQFIFQYYREEENGRGNFPPRFSGLQFPNYSSELNVNALELDDSALYLCASSLAGGNQPQHFGDGTRLSIL.

Only one count was recorded for this clone. The rearrangement joins TRBV6-2 or TRBV6-3 to TRBJ1-1; 7 nucleotides match TRBD1. Germline CDR1 reads MNHEY; CDR2 reads SVGEGT. The CDR3 contains 18 residues. The trim removed 2 bases at V and 1 base at J, leaving 13 bases unmatched. CDR3 sequence reads: CASSYGGYPGGTNTEAFF. Here the CDR3 DNA reads TGTGCCAGCAGTTACGGAGGTTACCCAGGGGGTACGAACACTGAAGCTTTCTTT.

The genes are TRBV18 and TRBJ2-3, with D uncertain. This CDR3 contains 16 residues. Germline values: CDR1 KGHSH, CDR2 LQKENI. With 1 base removed from V and 0 bases from J, the gap between germline ends came to 11 bases. CDR3 coding DNA: TGTGCCAGCTCACCACGATCCTCCGCTAGCACAGATACGCAGTATTTT. It translates to CASSPRSSASTDTQYF.

J is TRBJ1-1 and V is TRBV5-1; no clear D. V dropped 9 bases and J dropped 0 bases, with 15 bases sitting between them. Germline V lookup: CDR1 SGHRS, CDR2 YFSETQ. The CDR3 consists of 14 residues. The CDR3 DNA reads as TGCGCCACCGGAGGAGGTAGCATGAACACTGAAGCTTTCTTT. Residues: CATGGGSMNTEAFF.

This rearrangement joins TRBV5-5 to TRBJ2-7, with 9 nucleotides matching TRBD1. Per the germline V gene, CDR1 is SGHKS and CDR2 is YYEKEE (reference sequence). The CDR3 length is 16 residues. The V segment lost 4 bases and the J segment 1 base; nucleotides outside the gene matches: 9. CDR3 nucleotides: TGTGCCAGCAGCCTTCTGGGGGGACAGGGATCCTACGAGCAGTACTTC. Protein product: CASSLLGGQGSYEQYF.

The CDR3 is CASSQGQVTEAFF. CDR3 in DNA: TGCGCCAGCAGCCAGGGACAGGTCACTGAAGCTTTCTTT. V gene TRBV5-1 combines with J gene TRBJ1-1; 8 bases are shared with TRBD1. CDR3 size: 13 residues. With V trimmed by 4 bases and J by 4 bases, 3 bases remained unmatched. Germline values: CDR1 SGHRS, CDR2 YFSETQ.

V is TRBV19 and J is TRBJ2-1, with TRBD1 identical over 7 bases. Germline-derived CDR1 and CDR2 are LNHDA and SQIVND (reference sequence). The CDR3 has 14 amino acids. Trimming at V came to 11 bases and at J to 6 bases, leaving 13 bases not matched to a gene. Written as DNA, the CDR3 is TGTGCCGTAAACAGGGGAACGGTTGGCAATGAGCAGTTCTTC. This codes for CAVNRGTVGNEQFF.

V usage is TRBV9 and J usage is TRBJ1-4; D ambiguous. V lost 3 bases to trimming and J lost 6 bases, with 15 bases between them. The CDR3 sequence is 15 residues long. Germline assignment: CDR1 SGDLS and CDR2 YYNGEE. CDR3 residues: CASSAQPWNHEKLFF. The CDR3 coding sequence is TGTGCCAGCAGCGCCCAACCCTGGAACCATGAAAAACTGTTTTTT.

This clone was picked up one time. The CDR3 sequence: CASSFAEVGNTIYF. In DNA form, the CDR3 reads TGTGCCAGCAGCTTCGCGGAAGTTGGAAACACCATATATTTT. The chain uses TRBV13 and TRBJ1-3; D gene ambiguous. Germline V gene sequence: CDR1 PRHDT, CDR2 FYEKMQ (reference sequence). The CDR3 is made up of 14 amino acids. Trimming left V 3 bases short and J 3 bases short, with 9 bases between.

The chain links TRBV5-6 to TRBJ2-1, with 16 bases that match TRBD2. Germline lookup yields CDR1 SGHDT and CDR2 YYEEEE. CDR3 size: 17 residues. The V and J ends lost 3 bases and 7 bases, in that order; junction bases with no gene match: 7. The CDR3 region is CASSSGTSGRARNEQFF. The CDR3 coding sequence is TGTGCCAGCAGCTCCGGGACTAGCGGGAGGGCCCGGAATGAGCAGTTCTTC.

CDR3 nucleotide sequence: TGTGCCAGCAGTGAAGCGCTTCTTGTCCCCGGTCAGTTCCGGACCTACACTGAAGCTTTCTTT. It is translated as CASSEALLVPGQFRTYTEAFF. The chain uses TRBV6-1 and TRBJ1-1; D uncertain. The length of the CDR3 is 21 residues. Germline CDR1 reads MNHNS; CDR2 reads SASEGT. Between the trimmed V and J ends, which lost 0 bases and 3 bases, there was a span of 29 bases.

The chain couples TRBV5-4 to TRBJ2-3, with D perhaps TRBD1 or TRBD2 (5 bases each). Germline V lookup: CDR1 SGHNT, CDR2 YYREEE (reference sequence). CDR3 length: 12 residues. V was pared by 4 bases and J by 10 bases, with 13 bases between. The CDR3 region is CASSHGGAAQYF. In DNA, the CDR3 is TGTGCCAGCAGCCATGGGGGAGCGGCGCAGTATTTT.

V is TRBV12-3 or TRBV12-4 and J is TRBJ2-7, with D perhaps matching TRBD1 (5 bases). Between the trimmed V and J ends, which lost 3 bases and 3 bases, there was a span of 9 bases. The CDR3 consists of 13 residues. Written as DNA, the CDR3 is TGTGCCAGCAGTTTTCAGACAGACTACGAGCAGTACTTC. Its translation: CASSFQTDYEQYF.

This chain connects TRBV19 to TRBJ1-5, with 8 positions matching TRBD1. This CDR3 has 15 residues. Germline values: CDR1 LNHDA, CDR2 SQIVND (reference sequence). V lost 3 bases, J lost 4 bases, and 5 bases stayed unmatched. CDR3 nucleotides: TGTGCCAGTAGTATCGGACAGGGATGGAATCAGCCCCAGCATTTT. This sequence encodes CASSIGQGWNQPQHF.

This chain links TRBV6-5 with TRBJ2-2; maybe TRBD2 (5 bases). CDR3 length equals 11 residues. Germline CDR1 MNHEY, CDR2 SVGAGI. The V and J ends lost 8 bases and 6 bases respectively, with 7 bases between them. The CDR3 here is CASLRAGELFF. The CDR3 DNA reads TGTGCCAGCCTGAGGGCCGGGGAGCTGTTTTTT.

The rearrangement joins TRBV7-9 to TRBJ1-1; no clear D. The CDR3 runs 13 residues. CDR1 and CDR2 from the germline V gene are SEHNR and FQNEAQ (reference sequence). V was shortened by 5 bases and J by 4 bases, with 11 bases between the two germline ends. CDR3 region: CASSKLGRTEAFF. Written as DNA, the CDR3 is TGTGCCAGCAGCAAATTGGGTCGCACTGAAGCTTTCTTT.

The V and J genes are TRBV12-5 and TRBJ2-2; D may be TRBD1 (5 bases). Trimming shortened V by 3 bases and J by 1 base, and 15 bases separated the two germline ends. This CDR3 spans 17 amino acids. CDR1 and CDR2 from the germline V gene are LGHNT and FRNRAP. Written as DNA, the CDR3 is TGTGCTAGTGGTTTAGAAACACAGGAGCTGAACACCGGGGAGCTGTTTTTT. Amino acid sequence: CASGLETQELNTGELFF.

The gene calls are TRBV29-1 and TRBJ2-3, with 9 bases lining up with TRBD2. CDR3 size: 14 residues. Germline V gene data show CDR1 as SQVTM and CDR2 as ANQGSEA. J gave up 2 bases and V 8 bases, and 8 bases lay outside the gene matches. The CDR3 nucleotides are TGCAGCTCCTTTAGCGGGGGACCCACAGATACGCAGTATTTT. It translates to CSSFSGGPTDTQYF.

This chain uses TRBV2 with TRBJ1-1; the D is unclear. The CDR3 is made up of 14 amino acids. CDR1 and CDR2 from the germline V gene are SNHLY and FYNNEI. Trimming pared 4 bases from V and 4 bases from J, leaving 13 bases between. The CDR3 sequence: CASSATREGTEAFF. In nucleotides, the CDR3 is TGTGCCAGCAGTGCAACTCGGGAAGGCACTGAAGCTTTCTTT.

The chain employs TRBV5-5 and TRBJ2-5, with D uncertain. Germline CDR1 is SGHKS and CDR2 is YYEKEE (reference sequence). Trimming removed 0 bases from V and 4 bases from J, with 7 bases in between. This CDR3 region has 13 residues. CDR3 bases: TGTGCCAGCAGCTTGGGGGTCCGAGAGACCCAGTACTTC. Protein sequence: CASSLGVRETQYF.

The CDR3 DNA reads TGTGCCAGCTCACCCCCTAACCATCGCTCCTACGAGCAGTACTTC. Translating it yields CASSPPNHRSYEQYF. The chain has TRBV18 and TRBJ2-7; the D is unclear. The CDR3 loop spans 15 amino acids. Between the trimmed V and J ends, which lost 3 bases and 0 bases, there was a span of 12 bases. From germline, CDR1 is KGHSH and CDR2 LQKENI.